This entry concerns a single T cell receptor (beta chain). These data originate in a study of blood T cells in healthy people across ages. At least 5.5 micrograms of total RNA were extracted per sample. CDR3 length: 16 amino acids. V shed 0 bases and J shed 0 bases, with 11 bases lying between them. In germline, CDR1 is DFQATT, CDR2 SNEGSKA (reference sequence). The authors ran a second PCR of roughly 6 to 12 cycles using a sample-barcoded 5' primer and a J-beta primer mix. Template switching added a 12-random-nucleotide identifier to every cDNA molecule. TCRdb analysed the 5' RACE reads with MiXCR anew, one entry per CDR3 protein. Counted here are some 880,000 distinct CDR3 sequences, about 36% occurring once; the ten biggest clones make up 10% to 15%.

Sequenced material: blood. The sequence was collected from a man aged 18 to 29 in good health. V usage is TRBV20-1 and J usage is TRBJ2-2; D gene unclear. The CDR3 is CSARDDQEPNTGELFF. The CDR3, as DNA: TGCAGTGCTAGAGATGACCAGGAACCGAACACCGGGGAGCTGTTTTTT.